The entry below describes one TCR beta chain. The data were obtained in a study of T cell changes during pregnancy in multiple sclerosis. Here immunoSEQ multiplex PCR was the method, and the copy in TCRdb shows in-frame clones only, minus some. This sample has about 66,000 clones; 90% to 95% occur once, and the top ten carry under 6%. CDR3 size: 14 residues. Germline V lookup: CDR1 PRHDT, CDR2 FYEKMQ (reference sequence). The junction had 7 bases not matched to a gene; V was cut back by 5 bases and J by 3 bases. This TCR derives from a female donor with multiple sclerosis, enrolled in a pregnancy study. This rearrangement joins TRBV13 to TRBJ2-7, with TRBD1 identical over 7 bases. Sequencing used CD8+ T cells from peripheral blood mononuclear cells, obtained before pregnancy. CDR3 coding DNA: TGTGCCAGCAGCGGAACGGGACAGATCTACGAGCAGTACTTC. Its translation is CASSGTGQIYEQYF.